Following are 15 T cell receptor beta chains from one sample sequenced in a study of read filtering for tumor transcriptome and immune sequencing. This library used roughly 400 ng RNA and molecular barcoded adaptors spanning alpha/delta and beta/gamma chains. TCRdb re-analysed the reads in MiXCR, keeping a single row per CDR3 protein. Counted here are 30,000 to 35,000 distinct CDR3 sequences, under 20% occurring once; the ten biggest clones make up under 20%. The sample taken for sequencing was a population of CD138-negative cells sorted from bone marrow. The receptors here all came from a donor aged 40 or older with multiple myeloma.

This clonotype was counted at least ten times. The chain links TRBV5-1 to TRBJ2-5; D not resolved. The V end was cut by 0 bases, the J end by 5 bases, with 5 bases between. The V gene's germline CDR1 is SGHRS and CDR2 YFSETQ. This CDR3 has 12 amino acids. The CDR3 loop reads CASSLGLETQYF. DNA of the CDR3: TGCGCCAGCAGCTTGGGTTTGGAGACCCAGTACTTC.

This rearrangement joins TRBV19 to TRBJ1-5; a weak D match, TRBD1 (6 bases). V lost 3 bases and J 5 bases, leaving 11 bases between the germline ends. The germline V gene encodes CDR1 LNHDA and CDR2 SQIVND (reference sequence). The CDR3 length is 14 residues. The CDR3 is CASSMGHLDQPQHF. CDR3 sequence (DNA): TGTGCCAGTAGTATGGGACATCTGGATCAGCCCCAGCATTTT.

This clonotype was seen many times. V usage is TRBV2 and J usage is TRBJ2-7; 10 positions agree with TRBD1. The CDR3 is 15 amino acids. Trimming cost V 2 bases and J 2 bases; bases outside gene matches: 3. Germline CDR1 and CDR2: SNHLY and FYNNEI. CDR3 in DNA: TGTGCCAGCAGTGAACCGGGACAGGGGACCTACGAGCAGTACTTC. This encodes CASSEPGQGTYEQYF.

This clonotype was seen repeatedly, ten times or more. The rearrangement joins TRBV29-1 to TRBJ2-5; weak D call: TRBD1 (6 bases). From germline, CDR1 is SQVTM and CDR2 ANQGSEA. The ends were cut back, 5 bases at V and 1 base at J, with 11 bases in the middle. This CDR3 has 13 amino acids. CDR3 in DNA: TGCAGCGTTCCTGGACAGCCCCAAGAGACCCAGTACTTC. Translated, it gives CSVPGQPQETQYF.

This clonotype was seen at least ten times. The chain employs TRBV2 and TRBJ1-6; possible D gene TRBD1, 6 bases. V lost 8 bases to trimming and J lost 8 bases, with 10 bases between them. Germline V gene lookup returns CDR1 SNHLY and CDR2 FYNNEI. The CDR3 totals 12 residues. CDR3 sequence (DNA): TGTGCCAGCCAGGCAGGGGATTCACCCCTCCACTTT. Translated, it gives CASQAGDSPLHF.

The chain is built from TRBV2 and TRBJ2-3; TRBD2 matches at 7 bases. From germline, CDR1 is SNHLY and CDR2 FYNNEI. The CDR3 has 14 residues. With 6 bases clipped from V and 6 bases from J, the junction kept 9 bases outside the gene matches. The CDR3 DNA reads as TGTGCCAGCAGCGGGCCAGCGGGACTCGATACGCAGTATTTT. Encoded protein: CASSGPAGLDTQYF.

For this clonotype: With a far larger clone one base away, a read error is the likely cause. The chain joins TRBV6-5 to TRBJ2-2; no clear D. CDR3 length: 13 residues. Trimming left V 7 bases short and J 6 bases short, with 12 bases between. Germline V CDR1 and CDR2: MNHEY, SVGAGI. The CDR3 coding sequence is TGTGCCAGCATTGAAATTGGCCCCGGGGAGCTGTTTTTT. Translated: CASIEIGPGELFF.

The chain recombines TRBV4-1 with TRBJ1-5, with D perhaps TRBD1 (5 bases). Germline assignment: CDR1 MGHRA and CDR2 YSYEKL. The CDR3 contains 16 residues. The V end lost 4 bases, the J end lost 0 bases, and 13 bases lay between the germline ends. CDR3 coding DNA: TGCGCCAGCAGCCGAGAGACAGCGTATAGCAATCAGCCCCAGCATTTT. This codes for CASSRETAYSNQPQHF.

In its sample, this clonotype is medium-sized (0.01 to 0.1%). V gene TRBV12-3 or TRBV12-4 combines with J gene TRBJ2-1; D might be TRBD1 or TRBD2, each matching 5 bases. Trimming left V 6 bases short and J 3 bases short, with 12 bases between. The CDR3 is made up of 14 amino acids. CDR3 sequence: CASSPGDGYNEQFF. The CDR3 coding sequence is TGTGCCAGCAGCCCCGGGGACGGCTACAATGAGCAGTTCTTC.

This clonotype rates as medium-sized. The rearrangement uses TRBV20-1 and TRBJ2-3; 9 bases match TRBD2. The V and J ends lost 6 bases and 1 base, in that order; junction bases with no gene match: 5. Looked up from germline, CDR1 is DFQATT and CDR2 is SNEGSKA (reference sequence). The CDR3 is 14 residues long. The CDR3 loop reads CSASVAGGTDTQYF. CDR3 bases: TGCAGTGCGTCCGTAGCGGGGGGCACAGATACGCAGTATTTT.

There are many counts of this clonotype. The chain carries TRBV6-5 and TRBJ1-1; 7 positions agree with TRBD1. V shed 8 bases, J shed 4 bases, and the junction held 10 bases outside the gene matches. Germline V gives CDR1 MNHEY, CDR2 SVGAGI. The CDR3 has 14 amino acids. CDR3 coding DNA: TGTGCCAGCTCACAGGGGAGGAGGGTCACTGAAGCTTTCTTT. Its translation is CASSQGRRVTEAFF.

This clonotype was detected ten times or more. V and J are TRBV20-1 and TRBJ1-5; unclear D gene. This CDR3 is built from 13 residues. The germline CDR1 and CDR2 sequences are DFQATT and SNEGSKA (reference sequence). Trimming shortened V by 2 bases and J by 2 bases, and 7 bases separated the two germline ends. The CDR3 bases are TGCAGTGCTAGAAGCCGGGGCAATCAGCCCCAGCATTTT. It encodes CSARSRGNQPQHF.

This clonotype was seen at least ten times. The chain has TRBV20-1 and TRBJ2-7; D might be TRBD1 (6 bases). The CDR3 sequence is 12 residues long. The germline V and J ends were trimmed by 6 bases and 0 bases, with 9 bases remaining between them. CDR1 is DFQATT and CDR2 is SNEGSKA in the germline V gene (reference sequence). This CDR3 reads CSARTDSYEQYF. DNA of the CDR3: TGCAGTGCACGGACAGACTCCTACGAGCAGTACTTC.

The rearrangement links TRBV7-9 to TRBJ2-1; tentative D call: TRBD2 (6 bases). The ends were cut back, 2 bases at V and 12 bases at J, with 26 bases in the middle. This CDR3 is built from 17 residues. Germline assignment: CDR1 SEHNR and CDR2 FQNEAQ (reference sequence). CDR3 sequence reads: CASSLSFGGKIMDGQFF. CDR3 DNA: TGTGCCAGCAGCTTATCCTTTGGCGGGAAGATAATGGATGGGCAGTTCTTC.

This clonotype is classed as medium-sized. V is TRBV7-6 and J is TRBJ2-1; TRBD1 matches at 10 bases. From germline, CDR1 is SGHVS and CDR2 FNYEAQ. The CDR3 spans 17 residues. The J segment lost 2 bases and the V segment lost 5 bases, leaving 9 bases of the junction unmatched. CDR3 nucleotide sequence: TGTGCCAGCAGCGCCTCACGACAGGGGGCGGCCTACAATGAGCAGTTCTTC. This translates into CASSASRQGAAYNEQFF.